This TCR beta chain was captured in a study of blood T cell repertoires in COVID-19. Background on the study: PBMCs, B-cell-depleted T cells, or T cells provided the cDNA or gDNA that made up the material.

Assay used: immunoSEQ multiplex PCR; TCRdb lists only in-frame clones, some missing. The sample consists of about 89,000 clones, roughly 78% of them appearing once. This clone has more than one count but fewer than ten. The V and J ends lost 5 bases and 0 bases respectively, with 7 bases between them. CDR1 is KGHSH, CDR2 LQKENI, per germline. CDR3 length: 13 amino acids. This clonotype originated in a woman older than 75 with acute or convalescent COVID-19. Sequencing input: peripheral blood. The chain carries TRBV18 and TRBJ1-2, with D possibly TRBD1 on 5 matching bases. CDR3 in amino acids: CASSKTANYGYTF. CDR3 nucleotides: TGTGCCAGCTCAAAGACAGCTAACTATGGCTACACCTTC.